This entry lists 9 T cell receptor beta chains sequenced from one sample in a study of cytomegalovirus exposure and HLA in healthy donors. The PCR employed 60 Vbeta primers together with 13 Jbeta primers. Profiling relied on immunoSEQ multiplex PCR, and the TCRdb table lists in-frame clones only, not all of them. The repertoire shows some 130,000 clones; the top ten hold approximately 1.7%. Sequenced: PBMCs. The receptor source for this set is a middle-aged woman in good health and CMV-seropositive.

On this clone: Relative to the germline gene, one junction end is altered; a read error may explain this. The chain is built from TRBV15 and TRBJ1-4, with D perhaps TRBD1 (6 bases). Germline CDR1 is LNHNV and CDR2 is YYDKDF (reference sequence). This CDR3 is 14 amino acids long. The CDR3 nucleotides read TGTGCCACCAGCAGGGGCAGGGGCCCTGAAAAACTGTTTTTC. It translates to CATSRGRGPEKLFF. The full variable domain, completed using reference TRBV15 and TRBJ1-4, is DAMVIQNPRYQVTQFGKPVTLSCSQTLNHNVMYWYQQKSSQAPKLLFHYYDKDFNNEADTPDNFQSRRPNTSFCFLDIRSPGLGDTAMYLCATSRGRGPEKLFFGSGTQLSVL.

The chain couples TRBV19 to TRBJ1-1, with unresolved D. The V end was cut by 0 bases, the J end by 9 bases, with 14 bases between. CDR1 and CDR2 from the germline V gene are LNHDA and SQIVND (reference sequence). This CDR3 is 14 amino acids long. In nucleotides, the CDR3 is TGTGCCAGTAGTATAGATATAAAGAGGGAGAAAGCTTTCTTT. Its protein is CASSIDIKREKAFF.

The genes are TRBV5-6 and TRBJ2-1; the D gene is possibly TRBD2 (6 bases). The CDR3 loop spans 15 amino acids. The ends were cut back, 3 bases at V and 2 bases at J, with 12 bases in the middle. The V gene's germline CDR1 is SGHDT and CDR2 YYEEEE. CDR3 sequence: CASSSERGTYNEQFF. CDR3 in DNA: TGTGCCAGCAGCTCGGAACGGGGGACCTACAATGAGCAGTTCTTC.

The chain combines TRBV28 with TRBJ2-1; D is ambiguous. This CDR3 contains 15 residues. Trimming removed 3 bases from V and 4 bases from J, with 13 bases in between. Germline assignment: CDR1 MDHEN and CDR2 SYDVKM. CDR3 sequence reads: CASSFGWASYNEQFF. The CDR3 nucleotides read TGTGCCAGCAGTTTCGGTTGGGCTTCGTACAATGAGCAGTTCTTC.

V gene TRBV28 combines with J gene TRBJ1-5, with D perhaps matching TRBD1 (5 bases). The CDR3 sequence is 15 residues long. V dropped 6 bases and J dropped 4 bases, with 16 bases sitting between them. Germline CDR1 MDHEN, CDR2 SYDVKM. The CDR3 is CASRLGPLHNQPQHF. The CDR3 nucleotides are TGTGCCAGCAGATTGGGGCCTCTACATAATCAGCCCCAGCATTTT.

The chain has TRBV4-3 and TRBJ1-6; D not resolved. This CDR3 is 17 amino acids long. Trimming took off 0 bases at V and 0 bases at J, with 9 bases between the two ends. Germline V gives CDR1 LGHNA, CDR2 YSLEER. The CDR3 here is CASSQEQQSSYNSPLHF. CDR3 sequence (DNA): TGCGCCAGCAGCCAAGAGCAACAGAGCTCCTATAATTCACCCCTCCACTTT.

The chain links TRBV9 to TRBJ2-5; D is undetermined. The CDR3 extends over 12 amino acids. CDR1 and CDR2 (germline): SGDLS, YYNGEE. The ends were cut back, 4 bases at V and 3 bases at J, with 7 bases in the middle. The CDR3 protein is CASSQVEETQYF. The DNA for the CDR3 is TGTGCCAGCAGCCAGGTAGAAGAGACCCAGTACTTC.

The V gene is TRBV11-3, the J gene TRBJ2-7, with TRBD2 matching over 15 bases. V shed 2 bases and J 6 bases; nucleotides not matched to a gene: 17. Per germline, CDR1 SGHNT and CDR2 YENEEA. The CDR3 consists of 20 residues. The chain's CDR3 is CASSLPGLAGGFNGFSEQYF. CDR3 in DNA: TGTGCCAGCAGCTTACCCGGACTAGCGGGAGGGTTCAATGGGTTTTCCGAGCAGTACTTC.

The chain employs TRBV9 and TRBJ2-2; D call uncertain. The CDR3 length is 14 residues. Trimming pared 2 bases from V and 0 bases from J, leaving 5 bases between. Germline loops: CDR1 SGDLS, CDR2 YYNGEE. The CDR3 DNA reads as TGTGCCAGCAGCGTTTATACGAACACCGGGGAGCTGTTTTTT. Residues: CASSVYTNTGELFF.